A single sample is the source of the 18 T cell receptor beta chains below, sequenced in a study of shared clonotypes between healthy human individuals. The data were produced by immunoSEQ multiplex PCR, yet TCRdb's version contains in-frame clones alone and is incomplete. The sample contains nearly 1 million clones, over 60% of which appear only once. Sample: memory CD4+ T cells sorted from blood. Stated subset: CD45RA-negative fraction. These receptors all come from a man between 18 and 35 years old in good health.

The chain links TRBV4-3 to TRBJ1-2; TRBD1 might be the D (5 bases). V was pared by 4 bases and J by 6 bases, with 12 bases between. Germline CDR1 is LGHNA and CDR2 is YSLEER. The CDR3 consists of 13 residues. CDR3 loop: CASSRAGSDGYTF. The DNA for the CDR3 is TGCGCCAGCAGCCGAGCAGGGTCAGATGGCTACACCTTC.

This chain uses TRBV27 with TRBJ2-3; weak D call: TRBD1 (5 bases). Trimming shortened V by 2 bases and J by 3 bases, and 9 bases separated the two germline ends. The CDR3 totals 14 residues. In germline, CDR1 is MNHEY, CDR2 SMNVEV (reference sequence). This CDR3 is CASSLRGWTDTQYF. In DNA form, the CDR3 reads TGTGCCAGCAGTTTAAGGGGTTGGACAGATACGCAGTATTTT.

This clone was counted once. The chain links TRBV5-5 to TRBJ2-3; 7 bases map to TRBD2. The CDR3 spans 16 residues. The ends lost 4 bases at V and 2 bases at J; junction bases unmatched: 10. Germline CDR1 reads SGHKS; CDR2 reads YYEKEE (reference sequence). The CDR3 spells CASSPTSAGTTDTQYF. The CDR3, as DNA: TGTGCCAGCAGCCCCACGTCAGCGGGGACCACAGATACGCAGTATTTT. Complete variable domain (other parts from reference TRBV5-5 and TRBJ2-3): DAGVTQSPTHLIKTRGQQVTLRCSPISGHKSVSWYQQVLGQGPQFIFQYYEKEERGRGNFPDRFSARQFPNYSSELNVNALLLGDSALYLCASSPTSAGTTDTQYFGPGTRLTVL.

The chain carries TRBV9 and TRBJ2-3; 10 nucleotides agree with TRBD2. The length of the CDR3 is 17 residues. V was pared by 6 bases and J by 5 bases, with 15 bases of the junction left unmatched. Germline CDR1 reads SGDLS; CDR2 reads YYNGEE. CDR3 bases: TGTGCCAGCAACTCCGGGACTAGCGTTCCTAATAGAGATACGCAGTATTTT. Its protein is CASNSGTSVPNRDTQYF.

The chain's CDR3 is CASAEGAVQPQHF. Written as DNA, the CDR3 is TGTGCCAGTGCGGAGGGTGCCGTTCAGCCCCAGCATTTT. This chain links TRBV19 with TRBJ1-5; D is undetermined. The CDR3 runs 13 residues. The germline V and J ends were trimmed by 8 bases and 6 bases, with 14 bases remaining between them. Germline assignment: CDR1 LNHDA and CDR2 SQIVND (reference sequence). The full variable domain, rest sourced from reference TRBV19 and TRBJ1-5, is DGGITQSPKYLFRKEGQNVTLSCEQNLNHDAMYWYRQDPGQGLRLIYYSQIVNDFQKGDIAEGYSVSREKKESFPLTVTSAQKNPTAFYLCASAEGAVQPQHFGDGTRLSIL.

V is TRBV5-1 and J is TRBJ1-4; 8 bases line up with TRBD1. After removal of 4 bases from V and 7 bases from J, the junction contained 12 bases not matched to a gene. CDR3 size: 16 residues. Germline CDR1 and CDR2: SGHRS and YFSETQ. The CDR3 region is CASSDQPTGEGEKLFF. Here the CDR3 DNA reads TGCGCCAGCAGCGACCAACCGACAGGGGAGGGTGAAAAACTGTTTTTT.

CDR3 protein: CASSSFRGGNTGELFF. Written as DNA, the CDR3 is TGTGCCAGCTCATCCTTCCGTGGGGGAAACACCGGGGAGCTGTTTTTT. This chain joins TRBV18 and TRBJ2-2; D may correspond to TRBD1 or TRBD2 (5 bases each). Germline CDR1 is KGHSH and CDR2 is LQKENI. V was shortened by 5 bases and J by 2 bases, with 15 bases between the two germline ends. This CDR3 spans 16 amino acids.

The chain combines TRBV7-9 with TRBJ1-1; unclear D gene. V gave up 2 bases and J gave up 5 bases, with 9 bases separating them. The CDR3 is made up of 13 amino acids. CDR1 and CDR2 from the germline V gene are SEHNR and FQNEAQ (reference sequence). DNA of the CDR3: TGTGCCAGCAGCTTAAATCAGAAGACTGAAGCTTTCTTT. Its translation is CASSLNQKTEAFF. The variable domain in full, completed from reference TRBV7-9 and TRBJ1-1, reads DTGVSQNPRHKITKRGQNVTFRCDPISEHNRLYWYRQTLGQGPEFLTYFQNEAQLEKSRLLSDRFSAERPKGSFSTLEIQRTEQGDSAMYLCASSLNQKTEAFFGQGTRLTVV.

This chain joins TRBV2 and TRBJ1-2; 8 bases map to TRBD1. The CDR3 has 12 amino acids. V dropped 8 bases and J dropped 7; count of bases not matched to a gene: 6. Germline V CDR1 and CDR2: SNHLY, FYNNEI. In DNA form, the CDR3 reads TGTGCCAGCGGACAGGGAATTAGTGGCTACACCTTC. This translates into CASGQGISGYTF.

J is TRBJ2-3 and V is TRBV29-1, with 7 bases fitting TRBD2. CDR3 size: 15 residues. The ends lost 6 bases at V and 2 bases at J; junction bases unmatched: 11. From germline, CDR1 is SQVTM and CDR2 ANQGSEA. CDR3 residues: CSVGERDYSTDTQYF. CDR3 coding DNA: TGCAGCGTCGGAGAACGGGACTATTCCACAGATACGCAGTATTTT.

This chain uses TRBV5-1 with TRBJ2-2, with D perhaps matching TRBD1 or TRBD2 (5 bases each). V lost 7 bases and J lost 1, with 8 bases in between. Germline CDR1 SGHRS, CDR2 YFSETQ. This CDR3 is built from 13 residues. CDR3 amino acids: CASRDGNTGELFF. CDR3 bases: TGCGCCAGCCGGGACGGGAACACCGGGGAGCTGTTTTTT. Variable domain in full (rest from reference TRBV5-1 and TRBJ2-2): KAGVTQTPRYLIKTRGQQVTLSCSPISGHRSVSWYQQTPGQGLQFLFEYFSETQRNKGNFPGRFSGRQFSNSRSEMNVSTLELGDSALYLCASRDGNTGELFFGEGSRLTVL.

V gene TRBV2 combines with J gene TRBJ2-4, with D possibly matching TRBD2 (5 bases). CDR3 size: 14 residues. The V and J ends lost 4 bases and 8 bases respectively, with 15 bases between them. In germline, CDR1 is SNHLY, CDR2 FYNNEI. CDR3 protein: CASSAQTLRDIQYF. The DNA for the CDR3 is TGTGCCAGCAGTGCACAGACCCTGCGGGACATTCAGTACTTC.

About this clone: This clone may be a read error of a much larger clone one base away. The gene calls are TRBV30 and TRBJ1-2, with D possibly TRBD1 on 5 matching bases. This CDR3 spans 13 amino acids. Germline-derived CDR1 and CDR2 are GTSNPN and SVGIG (reference sequence). V shed 0 bases and J shed 4 bases, with 9 bases lying between them. This CDR3 is CAWSVEGPYGYTF. DNA of the CDR3: TGTGCCTGGAGTGTGGAGGGGCCCTATGGCTACACCTTC.

J is TRBJ2-7 and V is TRBV21-1; the table's D call TRBD2 went unverified against the DNA. TRBV21-1 is listed as a pseudogene. The CDR3 is 13 amino acids. This chain's CDR3 is CASIHAALYEQYF. In DNA, the CDR3 is TGTGCCAGCATCCACGCGGCCCTCTACGAGCAGTACTTC.

This sequence joins TRBV18 and TRBJ1-2; 7 nucleotides line up with TRBD1. V trimming: 0 bases; J trimming: 3 bases; junction bases outside the gene matches: 1. CDR3 length: 14 residues. CDR1 and CDR2 from the germline V gene are KGHSH and LQKENI. The DNA of the CDR3 is TGTGCCAGCTCACCACCAGGGGGCTACTATGGCTACACCTTC. Translation: CASSPPGGYYGYTF.

V and J are TRBV5-4 and TRBJ2-1, with TRBD2 matching over 10 bases. V lost 4 bases and J lost 4; bases outside the gene matches: 5. The V gene's germline CDR1 is SGHNT and CDR2 YYREEE (reference sequence). The CDR3 spans 15 residues. The CDR3 loop is CASSPGTSVYNEQFF. DNA for the CDR3: TGTGCCAGCAGCCCCGGGACTAGCGTGTACAATGAGCAGTTCTTC. The whole variable domain, remainder taken from reference TRBV5-4 and TRBJ2-1, is ETGVTQSPTHLIKTRGQQVTLRCSSQSGHNTVSWYQQALGQGPQFIFQYYREEENGRGNFPPRFSGLQFPNYSSELNVNALELDDSALYLCASSPGTSVYNEQFFGPGTRLTVL.

This clone showed up just a few times. The chain combines TRBV7-2 with TRBJ2-2; 10 positions agree with TRBD2. This CDR3 is 16 amino acids long. Germline trimming cut 5 bases from V and 5 bases from J; bases unmatched to any gene: 8. CDR1 is SGHTA, CDR2 FQGNSA, per germline. The CDR3 region has the DNA TGTGCCAGCAGCCCGTACTTAGCGGGAGGTACCGGGGAGCTGTTTTTT. It translates to CASSPYLAGGTGELFF. The full variable domain, its missing parts supplied by reference TRBV7-2 and TRBJ2-2, is GAGVSQSPSNKVTEKGKDVELRCDPISGHTALYWYRQSLGQGLEFLIYFQGNSAPDKSGLPSDRFSAERTGGSVSTLTIQRTQQEDSAVYLCASSPYLAGGTGELFFGEGSRLTVL.

This chain uses TRBV2 with TRBJ2-7, with no clear D. The CDR3 consists of 12 residues. Trimming took off 6 bases at V and 3 bases at J, with 9 bases between the two ends. Germline V gene lookup returns CDR1 SNHLY and CDR2 FYNNEI. The chain's CDR3 is CASRDLGYEQYF. The CDR3 DNA is TGTGCCAGCAGGGATCTAGGCTACGAGCAGTACTTC.